The T cell receptor beta chain under discussion was sequenced for a study of shared clonotypes between healthy human individuals. To note about this clone: The antigen is not known.

Whole-study findings and limits: What rarefaction showed was incomplete sorted-subset sequencing despite large depth. Donor scarcity curtailed the genetic and exposure-history diversity represented herein.

Generated by immunoSEQ multiplex PCR, the TCRdb table keeps only in-frame clones and is missing some. This table has about 2.4 million clones, 90% to 95% appearing once. This CDR3 spans 10 amino acids. Germline lookup yields CDR1 DFQATT and CDR2 SNEGSKA (reference sequence). Trimming left V 3 bases short and J 7 bases short, with 7 bases between. Sequencing used naive CD4+ T cells sorted from blood. Subset reported: CD45RA+ positively selected. This receptor was identified in a man in his late teens or twenties in good health. J is TRBJ2-7 and V is TRBV20-1; no firm D call. CDR3 region: CSASLREQYF. In DNA, the CDR3 is TGCAGTGCTAGTCTTAGAGAGCAGTACTTC.